This T cell receptor (beta chain) was retrieved from a study of control samples from healthy donors and cancer patients. Repertoires were generated with immunoSEQ multiplex PCR, while TCRdb's copy carries only in-frame clones and drops some. The sample includes under 30,000 clones, 85% of them seen just once. This CDR3 is built from 15 residues. Deletions cut 1 base from V and 0 bases from J, with 9 bases between. Germline loops: CDR1 KGHSH, CDR2 LQKENI. The V call is TRBV18, the J call TRBJ1-1; D not resolved. The sequenced sample consisted of PBMCs. This sequence originates from a woman aged 60-70 years with head and neck cancer. Here the CDR3 DNA reads TGTGCCAGCTCACCACGGACTTACATGAACACTGAAGCTTTCTTT. It specifies CASSPRTYMNTEAFF.